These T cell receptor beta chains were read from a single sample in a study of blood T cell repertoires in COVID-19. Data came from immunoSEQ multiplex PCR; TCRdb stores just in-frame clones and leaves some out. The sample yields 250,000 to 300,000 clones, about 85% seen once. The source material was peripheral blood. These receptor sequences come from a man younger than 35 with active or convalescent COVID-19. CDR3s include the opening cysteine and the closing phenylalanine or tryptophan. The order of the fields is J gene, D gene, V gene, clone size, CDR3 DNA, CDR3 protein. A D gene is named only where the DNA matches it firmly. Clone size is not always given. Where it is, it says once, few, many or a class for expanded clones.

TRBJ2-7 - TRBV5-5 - TGTGCCAGCAGCTTGAAAACAGGGTGGTACTTC CASSLKTGWYF
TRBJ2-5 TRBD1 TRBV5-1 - TGCGCCAGCAGCTTGACAGGGGAACAAGAGACCCAGTACTTC CASSLTGEQETQYF
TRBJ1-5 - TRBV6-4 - TGTGCCAGCAGTGACGTTATAGGGGCTCAGCCCCAGCATTTT CASSDVIGAQPQHF
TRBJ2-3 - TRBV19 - TGTGCCAGTAGTATTCGGACAGGCACAGATACGCAGTATTTT CASSIRTGTDTQYF
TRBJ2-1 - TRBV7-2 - TGTGCCAGCAGCTTATTCCGGGGGGCCGGGGATGAGCAGTTCTTC CASSLFRGAGDEQFF
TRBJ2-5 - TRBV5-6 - TGTGCCAGCAGCTTCACTGGGACTCAAGAGACCCAGTACTTC CASSFTGTQETQYF
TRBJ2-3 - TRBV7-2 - TGTGCCAGCTTCCCAAACCCCAGAAGCACAGATACGCAGTATTTT CASFPNPRSTDTQYF
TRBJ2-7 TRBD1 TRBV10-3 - TGTGCCATCAGTGAGCAAGGGACAGGAACCTACGAGCAGTACTTC CAISEQGTGTYEQYF
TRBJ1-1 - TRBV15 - TGTGCCACCAGCAGCTATCCAGACCCGACAGGGAACACTGAAGCTTTCTTT CATSSYPDPTGNTEAFF
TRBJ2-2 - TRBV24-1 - TGTGCCACCAGTACCCGGGACTCCATTTCCGGGGAGCTGTTTTTT CATSTRDSISGELFF
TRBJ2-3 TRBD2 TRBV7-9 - TGTGCCAGCAGCTTAGAGGGACTATACACAGATACGCAGTATTTT CASSLEGLYTDTQYF
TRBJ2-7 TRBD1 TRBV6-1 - TGTGCCAGCAGTGAAGATTGGACAGGGGTAAAGCAGTACTTC CASSEDWTGVKQYF
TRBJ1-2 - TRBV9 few TGTGCCAGCAGCGGACAAGGAACTAACTATGGCTACACCTTC CASSGQGTNYGYTF
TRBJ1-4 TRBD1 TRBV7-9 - TGTGCCAGCAGCCGCCTCGGGACAGGAGGGGAAAAACTGTTTTTT CASSRLGTGGEKLFF
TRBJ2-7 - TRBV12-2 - TGTGCAAGTCGCTTAGGGTATCAGCAGAGGGACTACGAGCAGTACTTC CASRLGYQQRDYEQYF
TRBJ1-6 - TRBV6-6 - TGTGCCAGCAGCCTACCCCCTCCTAATTCACCCCTCCACTTT CASSLPPPNSPLHF
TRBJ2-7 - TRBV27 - TGTGCCAGCAGACAACGGACAGCCAATTACTACGAGCAGTACTTC CASRQRTANYYEQYF
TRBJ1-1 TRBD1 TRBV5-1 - TGCGCCAGCAGCTTCGGACAGGGATCCACTGAAGCTTTCTTT CASSFGQGSTEAFF
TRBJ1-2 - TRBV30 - TGTGCCTGGAACAGGGATGACTATGGCTACACCTTC CAWNRDDYGYTF
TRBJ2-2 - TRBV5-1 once TGCGCCAGCAGCGCAGGGCACACCGGGGAGCTGTTTTTT CASSAGHTGELFF
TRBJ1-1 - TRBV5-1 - TGCGCCAGCAGCACTGGGGACACTGTGAACACTGAAGCTTTCTTT CASSTGDTVNTEAFF
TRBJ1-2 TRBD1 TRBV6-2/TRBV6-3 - TGTGCCAGCAGTTACCACCGGGACAGGGTGAACTATGGCTACACCTTC CASSYHRDRVNYGYTF
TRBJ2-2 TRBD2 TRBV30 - TGTGCCTGGAGTCCAGCGACTAGCGGGATCACCGGGGAGCTGTTTTTT CAWSPATSGITGELFF
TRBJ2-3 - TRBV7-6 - TGTGCCAGCAGCTTACGAGGCCAGCAAGATACGCAGTATTTT CASSLRGQQDTQYF
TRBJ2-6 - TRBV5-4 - TGTGCCAGCAGGTTCACGGGGGGGGCCAACGTCCTGACTTTC CASRFTGGANVLTF
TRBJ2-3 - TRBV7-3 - TGTGCCAGCAGCTCAGGCCTTTGGACAGATACGCAGTATTTT CASSSGLWTDTQYF
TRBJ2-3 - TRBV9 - TGTGCCAGCAGCGCCCGGGGGTCCCGCACAGATACGCAGTATTTT CASSARGSRTDTQYF
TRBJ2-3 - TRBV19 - TGTGCCAGTAGTCCCCGGGACTCTAGCACAGATACGCAGTATTTT CASSPRDSSTDTQYF
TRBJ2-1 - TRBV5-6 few TGTGCCAGCAGCTTGGCCGTGGGGAGCTCCTACAATGAGCAGTTCTTC CASSLAVGSSYNEQFF
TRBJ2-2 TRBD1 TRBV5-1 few TGCGCCAGCAGCTTACCGCGGACAGGTTTCGGGGAGCTGTTTTTT CASSLPRTGFGELFF
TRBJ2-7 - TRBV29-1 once TGCAGCGTTGCAGGGGGAGGTTACGAGCAGTACTTC CSVAGGGYEQYF
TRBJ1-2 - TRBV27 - TGTGCCAGCAGTGTTCAGCCGACAGGTCGGGCTGGCTACACCTTC CASSVQPTGRAGYTF
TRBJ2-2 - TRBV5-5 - TGTGCCAGCAGCCCCACCTACAGAAATCCGAACACCGGGGAGCTGTTTTTT CASSPTYRNPNTGELFF
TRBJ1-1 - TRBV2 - TGTGCCAGCAACCGGGAGCAGAACACTGAAGCTTTCTTT CASNREQNTEAFF
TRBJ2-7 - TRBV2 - TGTGCCAGCAGGGGCCTTACCTACGAGCAGTACTTC CASRGLTYEQYF
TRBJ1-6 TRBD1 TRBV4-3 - TGCGCCAGCAGCCAGGAGACAGGGAGAAATTCACCCCTCCACTTT CASSQETGRNSPLHF
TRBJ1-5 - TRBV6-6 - TGTGCCAGCAGTTCATACGGGGAGGGTCAGCCCCAGCATTTT CASSSYGEGQPQHF
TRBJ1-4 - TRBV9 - TGTGCCAGCAGCGTTTCCCCAAATGAAAAACTGTTTTTT CASSVSPNEKLFF
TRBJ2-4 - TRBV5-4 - TGTGCCAGCAGCTTGCCCCCCGACATCGGCTTAGCCAAAAACATTCAGTACTTC CASSLPPDIGLAKNIQYF
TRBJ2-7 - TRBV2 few TGTGCCAGCAGTGAACAGGGTTCCGAGCAGTACTTC CASSEQGSEQYF
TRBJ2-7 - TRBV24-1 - TGTGCCACGAGTAGAGGCTACGAGCAGTACTTC CATSRGYEQYF
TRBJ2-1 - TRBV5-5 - TGTGCCAGCAGCTTGACAGAGCAGTTCTTC CASSLTEQFF
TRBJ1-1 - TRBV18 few TGTGCCAGCTCACCCGGACAGAACACTGAAGCTTTCTTT CASSPGQNTEAFF